Below, 18 T cell receptor beta chains from the same sample are listed, as sequenced in a study of OX40 agonist ivuxolimab in advanced cancers. TCRdb keeps only in-frame clones here, not all; method: immunoSEQ multiplex PCR. The data contain under 90,000 clones, 85% to 90% of them seen just once; the ten biggest clones take up more than 0.75%. Here the sequenced sample was CD4+ or CD8+ T cells sorted from blood, taken in a trial of the OX40 agonist ivuxolimab. The receptors were gathered from an adult with an advanced solid tumor such as melanoma, head and neck, liver or kidney cancer.

This chain joins TRBV5-4 and TRBJ1-1; D gene unclear. From germline, CDR1 is SGHNT and CDR2 YYREEE (reference sequence). CDR3 length: 12 amino acids. Trimming removed 0 bases from V and 10 bases from J, with 10 bases in between. This CDR3 reads CASSLGSLGAFF. The CDR3 nucleotides are TGTGCCAGCAGCTTGGGGTCCCTAGGAGCTTTCTTT. The full variable domain, in which reference TRBV5-4 and TRBJ1-1 provide the parts outside the CDR3, is ETGVTQSPTHLIKTRGQQVTLRCSSQSGHNTVSWYQQALGQGPQFIFQYYREEENGRGNFPPRFSGLQFPNYSSELNVNALELDDSALYLCASSLGSLGAFFGQGTRLTVV.

V gene TRBV2 combines with J gene TRBJ1-4; 9 bases map to TRBD1. CDR1 SNHLY and CDR2 FYNNEI come from the germline V gene. Trimming cost V 5 bases and J 4 bases; bases outside gene matches: 5. This CDR3 has 15 residues. This chain's CDR3 is CASSSGTGYNEKLFF. The CDR3 coding sequence is TGTGCCAGCAGTTCCGGGACAGGGTATAATGAAAAACTGTTTTTT.

The chain links TRBV21-1 to TRBJ2-4; the DNA was not used to check the table's D call, TRBD2. TRBV21-1 is given as a pseudogene. There are 14 residues in the CDR3. The CDR3 nucleotides are TGTGCCAGCATCCGGACTAGCGTTTGTAACATTCAGTACTTC. It encodes CASIRTSVCNIQYF.

The chain joins TRBV28 to TRBJ1-1; TRBD1 aligns across 8 bases. Germline V gene sequence: CDR1 MDHEN, CDR2 SYDVKM. Germline trimming cut 1 base from V and 7 bases from J; bases unmatched to any gene: 8. The CDR3 is 15 residues long. The CDR3 bases are TGTGCCAGCAGTTTATTCCTAACAGGGGGGATTGAAGCTTTCTTT. Its protein product is CASSLFLTGGIEAFF.

The chain uses TRBV30 and TRBJ2-5; D not certain. The DNA end favors TRBJ2-7, so the J call may be wrong. Germline V gene lookup returns CDR1 GTSNPN and CDR2 SVGIG (reference sequence). The CDR3 consists of 13 residues. CDR3 sequence (DNA): TGTGCCTGGAGCCCTAGGTTGGGCTACGAGCAGTACTTC. This codes for CAWSPRLGYEQYF.

This chain connects TRBV5-6 to TRBJ1-1; no definite D call. The CDR3 length is 13 residues. V lost 0 bases, J lost 2 bases, and 5 bases lay in between. From germline, CDR1 is SGHDT and CDR2 YYEEEE. The chain's CDR3 is CASSLDYNTEAFF. CDR3 bases: TGTGCCAGCAGCTTGGATTATAACACTGAAGCTTTCTTT.

This rearrangement joins TRBV6-6 to TRBJ2-7, with 9 positions matching TRBD1. Germline CDR1 reads MNHNY; CDR2 reads SVGAGI (reference sequence). This CDR3 has 15 amino acids. Trimming at V came to 2 bases and at J to 5 bases, leaving 7 bases not matched to a gene. The CDR3 is CASSYRGQGRDEQYF. CDR3 DNA: TGTGCCAGCAGTTACAGAGGACAGGGGCGGGACGAGCAGTACTTC.

The table lists this clone with a count of one. The chain combines TRBV28 with TRBJ2-4, with 9 bases lining up with TRBD1. Germline lookup yields CDR1 MDHEN and CDR2 SYDVKM. Trimming took 3 bases from V and 8 from J; bases not matched to a gene: 8. The CDR3 has 15 amino acids. The CDR3 region has the DNA TGTGCCAGCAGTTTTGGGTTGGGACAGGGTGACATTCAGTACTTC. Protein sequence: CASSFGLGQGDIQYF.

This chain links TRBV5-1 with TRBJ2-1; D call uncertain. V lost 0 bases and J 0 bases, leaving 10 bases between the germline ends. The CDR3 loop spans 16 amino acids. Germline CDR1 reads SGHRS; CDR2 reads YFSETQ. The DNA for the CDR3 is TGCGCCAGCAGCTTGGACTCCTTAAGCTCCTACAATGAGCAGTTCTTC. Its protein product is CASSLDSLSSYNEQFF.

The rearrangement joins TRBV19 to TRBJ1-5, with a possible D match to TRBD1 (6 bases). V gave up 7 bases and J gave up 3 bases, with 22 bases separating them. The CDR3 consists of 17 residues. The germline gives CDR1 LNHDA, CDR2 SQIVND (reference sequence). The chain's CDR3 is CASTDPGHRGNNQPQHF. The CDR3 DNA reads as TGTGCCAGTACCGACCCGGGACACCGGGGGAACAATCAGCCCCAGCATTTT.

This chain links TRBV27 with TRBJ2-7, with D possibly called TRBD1 or TRBD2 (5 bases each). This CDR3 is built from 15 residues. The germline V gene has CDR1 MNHEY and CDR2 SMNVEV (reference sequence). V lost 5 bases and J lost 2, with 16 bases in between. The CDR3 protein is CASSRSGTVTYEQYF. The DNA for the CDR3 is TGTGCCAGCAGTCGATCCGGGACGGTAACCTACGAGCAGTACTTC.

V gene TRBV28 combines with J gene TRBJ2-2; D is perhaps TRBD2 (7 bases). Germline CDR1 MDHEN, CDR2 SYDVKM. The CDR3 is 15 residues long. The ends were cut back, 5 bases at V and 4 bases at J, with 14 bases in the middle. Here the CDR3 DNA reads TGTGCCAGCAGTCCGGTCGGGGGGCTCACCGGGGAGCTGTTTTTT. Translated, it gives CASSPVGGLTGELFF.

The chain couples TRBV30 to TRBJ2-7; TRBD1 matches 9 bases. The germline V gene encodes CDR1 GTSNPN and CDR2 SVGIG (reference sequence). Unmatched junction bases numbered 10, after V lost 1 base and J lost 6 bases. CDR3 length: 15 residues. The CDR3 protein is CAWSGRRGTGLEQYF. CDR3 in DNA: TGTGCCTGGAGTGGACGTCGCGGGACAGGGCTCGAGCAGTACTTC.

This chain links TRBV4-3 with TRBJ1-4, with TRBD1 matching 8 bases. The V gene's germline CDR1 is LGHNA and CDR2 YSLEER. V shed 5 bases and J 4 bases; nucleotides not matched to a gene: 6. The length of the CDR3 is 15 residues. The CDR3 reads CASSDRDRSNEKLFF. The CDR3 nucleotides are TGCGCCAGCAGCGACCGGGACAGGAGTAATGAAAAACTGTTTTTT.

The chain couples TRBV2 to TRBJ2-3; 10 bases are shared with TRBD2. From germline, CDR1 is SNHLY and CDR2 FYNNEI. The CDR3 consists of 13 residues. The V and J ends lost 6 bases and 6 bases, in that order; junction bases with no gene match: 3. This chain's CDR3 is CASRVSGRDTQYF. The CDR3 coding sequence is TGTGCCAGCAGGGTTAGCGGGAGGGATACGCAGTATTTT.

The genes are TRBV2 and TRBJ2-4, with D perhaps matching TRBD2 (6 bases). The CDR3 has 12 amino acids. V was trimmed by 3 bases and J by 9 bases, leaving 9 bases between them. Germline V gene sequence: CDR1 SNHLY, CDR2 FYNNEI. The CDR3 nucleotides are TGTGCCAGCAGTGAGGGGGGAACCATTCAGTACTTC. Protein: CASSEGGTIQYF.

V and J are TRBV25-1 and TRBJ1-1; the D gene is possibly TRBD1 (5 bases). The CDR3 has 13 amino acids. Trimming removed 8 bases from V and 4 bases from J, with 14 bases in between. Germline-derived CDR1 and CDR2 are MGHDK and SYGVNS. The CDR3 DNA reads as TGTGCCAGCTCACGACAGTGGAGCACTGAAGCTTTCTTT. It codes for CASSRQWSTEAFF.

The gene calls are TRBV5-6 and TRBJ2-4; 8 positions match TRBD2. The length of the CDR3 is 15 residues. The germline V gene encodes CDR1 SGHDT and CDR2 YYEEEE. Losses at the gene ends were 5 bases for V and 8 bases for J; bases not matched to a gene: 12. The CDR3: CASSNSHLREDIQYF. CDR3 bases: TGTGCCAGCAGTAACTCACATCTGCGGGAGGACATTCAGTACTTC.